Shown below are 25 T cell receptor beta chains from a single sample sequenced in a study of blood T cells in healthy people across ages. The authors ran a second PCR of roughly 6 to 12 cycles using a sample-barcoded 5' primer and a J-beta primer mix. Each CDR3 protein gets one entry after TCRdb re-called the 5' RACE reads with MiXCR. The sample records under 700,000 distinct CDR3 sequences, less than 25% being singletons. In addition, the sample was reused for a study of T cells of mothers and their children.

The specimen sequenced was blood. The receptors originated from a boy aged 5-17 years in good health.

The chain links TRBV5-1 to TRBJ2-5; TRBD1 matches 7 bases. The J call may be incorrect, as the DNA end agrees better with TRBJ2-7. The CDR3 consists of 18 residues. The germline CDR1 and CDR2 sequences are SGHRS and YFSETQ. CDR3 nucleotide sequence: TGCGCCAGCAGCTTAAGATCTTTCCGGGACAGCGATACCTACGAGCAGTACTTC. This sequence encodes CASSLRSFRDSDTYEQYF.

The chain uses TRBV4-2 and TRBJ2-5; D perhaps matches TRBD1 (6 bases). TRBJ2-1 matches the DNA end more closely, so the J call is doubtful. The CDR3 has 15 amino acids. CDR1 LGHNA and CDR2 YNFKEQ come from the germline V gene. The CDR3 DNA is TGTGCCAGCAGTCTCGCCGGGACCAGGGGCAATGAGCAGTTCTTC. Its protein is CASSLAGTRGNEQFF.

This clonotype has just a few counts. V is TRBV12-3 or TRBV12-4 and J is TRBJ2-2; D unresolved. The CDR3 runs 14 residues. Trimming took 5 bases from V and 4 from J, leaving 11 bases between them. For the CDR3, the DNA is TGTGCCAGCAGTCCCCCCTCTAGCACCGGGGAGCTGTTTTTT. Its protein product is CASSPPSSTGELFF.

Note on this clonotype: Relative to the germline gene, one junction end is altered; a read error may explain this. The chain's CDR3 is CTSSLLGEESSEKLFF. The CDR3 nucleotides read TGTACCAGCAGTTTATTGGGGGAGGAGAGTAGTGAAAAACTGTTTTTT. J is TRBJ1-4 and V is TRBV12-3 or TRBV12-4, with TRBD1 as a possible D gene (5 bases). The CDR3 contains 16 residues.

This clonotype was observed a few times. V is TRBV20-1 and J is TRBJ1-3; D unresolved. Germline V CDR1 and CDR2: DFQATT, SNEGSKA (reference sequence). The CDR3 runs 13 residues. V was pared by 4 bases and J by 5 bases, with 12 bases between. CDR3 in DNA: TGCAGTGCTAAGGACCCTTCGAGAAACACCATATATTTT. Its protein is CSAKDPSRNTIYF.

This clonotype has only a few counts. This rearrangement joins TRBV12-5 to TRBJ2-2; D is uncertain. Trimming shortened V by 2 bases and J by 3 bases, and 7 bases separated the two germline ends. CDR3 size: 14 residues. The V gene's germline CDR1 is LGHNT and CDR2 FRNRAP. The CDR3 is CASGLNWDTGELFF. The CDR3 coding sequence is TGTGCTAGTGGTTTGAACTGGGACACCGGGGAGCTGTTTTTT.

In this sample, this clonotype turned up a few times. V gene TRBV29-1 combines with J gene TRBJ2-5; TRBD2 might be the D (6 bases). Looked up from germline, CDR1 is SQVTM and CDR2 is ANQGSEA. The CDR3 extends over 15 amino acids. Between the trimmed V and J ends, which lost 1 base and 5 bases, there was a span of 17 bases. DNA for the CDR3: TGCAGCGTTGAAGTCAAAGGGAGGACCCTTGAGACCCAGTACTTC. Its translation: CSVEVKGRTLETQYF.

This CDR3 is CATSREFVETGLSPLHF. The CDR3 DNA is TGTGCCACCAGCAGAGAGTTCGTCGAGACAGGGTTGTCACCCCTCCACTTT. The rearrangement joins TRBV15 to TRBJ1-6, with TRBD1 matching over 7 bases. CDR3 size: 17 residues. V shed 0 bases and J 10 bases; nucleotides not matched to a gene: 12. CDR1 LNHNV and CDR2 YYDKDF come from the germline V gene (reference sequence).

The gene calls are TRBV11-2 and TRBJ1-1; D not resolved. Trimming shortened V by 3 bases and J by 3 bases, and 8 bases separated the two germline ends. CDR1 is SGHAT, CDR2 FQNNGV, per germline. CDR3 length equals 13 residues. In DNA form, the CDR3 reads TGTGCCAGCAGCTTCGACGGCTACACTGAAGCTTTCTTT. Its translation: CASSFDGYTEAFF.

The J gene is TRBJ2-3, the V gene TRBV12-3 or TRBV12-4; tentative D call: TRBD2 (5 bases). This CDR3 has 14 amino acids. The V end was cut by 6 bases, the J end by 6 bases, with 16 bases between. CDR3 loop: CASRPERAADTQYF. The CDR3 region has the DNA TGTGCCAGCAGACCAGAGAGGGCCGCGGATACGCAGTATTTT.

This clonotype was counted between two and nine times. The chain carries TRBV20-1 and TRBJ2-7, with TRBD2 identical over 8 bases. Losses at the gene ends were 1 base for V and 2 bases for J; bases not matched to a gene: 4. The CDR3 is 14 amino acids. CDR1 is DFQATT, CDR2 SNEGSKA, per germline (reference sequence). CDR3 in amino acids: CSARGVGGAYEQYF. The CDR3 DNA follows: TGCAGTGCTAGAGGCGTCGGGGGGGCCTACGAGCAGTACTTC.

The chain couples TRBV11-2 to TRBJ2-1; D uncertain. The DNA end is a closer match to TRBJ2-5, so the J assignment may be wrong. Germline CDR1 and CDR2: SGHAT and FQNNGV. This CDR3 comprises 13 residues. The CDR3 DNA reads TGTGCCAGCAGCGGGAAGTTTAGTGGAACCCAGTACTTC. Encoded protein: CASSGKFSGTQYF.

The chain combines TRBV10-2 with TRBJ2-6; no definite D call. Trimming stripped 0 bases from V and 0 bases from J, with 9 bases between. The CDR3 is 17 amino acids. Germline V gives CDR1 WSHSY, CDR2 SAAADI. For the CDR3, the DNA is TGCGCCAGCAGTGAGTCTAACACTCGCTCTGGGGCCAACGTCCTGACTTTC. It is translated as CASSESNTRSGANVLTF.

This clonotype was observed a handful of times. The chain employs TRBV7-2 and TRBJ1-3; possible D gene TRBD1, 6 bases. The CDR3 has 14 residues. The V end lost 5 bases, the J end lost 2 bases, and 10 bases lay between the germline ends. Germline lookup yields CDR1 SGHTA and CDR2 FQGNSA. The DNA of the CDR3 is TGTGCCAGCAGCCCCAGGGGAGCTGGAAACACCATATATTTT. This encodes CASSPRGAGNTIYF.

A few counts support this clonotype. The CDR3 protein is CASSLGQGILETQYF. CDR3 DNA: TGTGCCAGCAGCCTGGGACAGGGGATTTTGGAGACCCAGTACTTC. V and J are TRBV14 and TRBJ2-7; TRBD1 aligns across 10 bases. Near its end, the DNA agrees better with TRBJ2-5, so the J call may be wrong. This CDR3 contains 15 residues. Germline CDR1 and CDR2: SGHDN and FVKESK.

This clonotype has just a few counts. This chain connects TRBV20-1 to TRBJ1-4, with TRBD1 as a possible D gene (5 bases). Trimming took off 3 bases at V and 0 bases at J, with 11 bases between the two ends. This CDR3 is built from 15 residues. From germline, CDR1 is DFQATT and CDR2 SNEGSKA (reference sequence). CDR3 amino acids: CSASAGTATNEKLFF. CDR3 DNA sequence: TGCAGTGCTAGTGCCGGGACTGCAACTAATGAAAAACTGTTTTTT.

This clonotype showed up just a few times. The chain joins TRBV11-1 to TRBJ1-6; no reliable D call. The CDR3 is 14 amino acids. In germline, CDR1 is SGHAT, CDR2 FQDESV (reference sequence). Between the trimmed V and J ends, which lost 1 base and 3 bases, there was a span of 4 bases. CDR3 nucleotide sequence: TGTGCCAGCAGCTTAGTTCGCTATAATTCACCCCTCCACTTT. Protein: CASSLVRYNSPLHF.

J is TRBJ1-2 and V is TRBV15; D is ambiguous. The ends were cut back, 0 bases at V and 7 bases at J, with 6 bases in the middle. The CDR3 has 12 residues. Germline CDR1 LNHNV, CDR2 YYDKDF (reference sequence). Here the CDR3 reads CATSRETGGYTF. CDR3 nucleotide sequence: TGTGCCACCAGCAGAGAGACGGGTGGCTACACCTTC.

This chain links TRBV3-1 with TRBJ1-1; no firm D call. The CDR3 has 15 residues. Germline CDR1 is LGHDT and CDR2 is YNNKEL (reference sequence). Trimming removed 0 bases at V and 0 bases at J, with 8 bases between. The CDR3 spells CASSQDILVNTEAFF. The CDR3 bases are TGTGCCAGCAGCCAAGATATTTTAGTGAACACTGAAGCTTTCTTT.

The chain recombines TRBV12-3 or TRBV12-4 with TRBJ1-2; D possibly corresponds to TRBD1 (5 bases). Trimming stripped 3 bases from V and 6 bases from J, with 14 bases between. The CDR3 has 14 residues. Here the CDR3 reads CASSFRQPPNGYTF. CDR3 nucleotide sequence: TGTGCCAGCAGTTTTAGACAGCCGCCAAATGGCTACACCTTC.

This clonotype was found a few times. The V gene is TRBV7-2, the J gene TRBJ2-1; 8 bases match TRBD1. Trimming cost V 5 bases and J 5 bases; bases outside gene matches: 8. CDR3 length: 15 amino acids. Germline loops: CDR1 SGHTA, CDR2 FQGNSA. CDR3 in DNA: TGTGCCAGCAGCCCCGACAGGGGTGGAGACAATGAGCAGTTCTTC. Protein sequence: CASSPDRGGDNEQFF.

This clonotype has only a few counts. DNA for the CDR3: TGTGCCAGCAGCCACAAAGAACAGGGGGAGGAGAACACTGAAGCTTTCTTT. Protein sequence: CASSHKEQGEENTEAFF. This sequence joins TRBV5-6 and TRBJ1-1; 8 bases map to TRBD1. This CDR3 spans 17 amino acids. The junction had 12 bases not matched to a gene; V was cut back by 4 bases and J by 1 base. Germline assignment: CDR1 SGHDT and CDR2 YYEEEE. Together with reference TRBV5-6 and TRBJ1-1, the CDR3 gives the full variable domain: DAGVTQSPTHLIKTRGQQVTLRCSPKSGHDTVSWYQQALGQGPQFIFQYYEEEERQRGNFPDRFSGHQFPNYSSELNVNALLLGDSALYLCASSHKEQGEENTEAFFGQGTRLTVV.

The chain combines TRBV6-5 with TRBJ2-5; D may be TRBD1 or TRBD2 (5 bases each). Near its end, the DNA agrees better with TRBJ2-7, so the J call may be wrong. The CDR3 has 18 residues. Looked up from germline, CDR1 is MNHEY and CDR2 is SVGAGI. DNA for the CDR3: TGTGCCAGCAGTTACTCGAGGGGCCGGGACCATTTCTCCTACGAGCAGTACTTC. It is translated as CASSYSRGRDHFSYEQYF.

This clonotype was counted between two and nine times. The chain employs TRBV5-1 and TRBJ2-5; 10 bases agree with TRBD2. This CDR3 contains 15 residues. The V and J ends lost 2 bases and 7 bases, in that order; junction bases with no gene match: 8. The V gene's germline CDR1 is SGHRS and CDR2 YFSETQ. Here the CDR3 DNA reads TGCGCCAGCAGCTTCGGGACTAGCGACGAGGGGACCCAGTACTTC. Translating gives CASSFGTSDEGTQYF.

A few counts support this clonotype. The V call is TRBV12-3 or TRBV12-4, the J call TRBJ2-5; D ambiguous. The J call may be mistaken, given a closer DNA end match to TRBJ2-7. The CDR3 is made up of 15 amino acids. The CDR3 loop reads CASSRPLVGSYEQYF. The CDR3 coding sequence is TGTGCCAGCAGTCGACCGCTGGTGGGGTCCTACGAGCAGTACTTC.